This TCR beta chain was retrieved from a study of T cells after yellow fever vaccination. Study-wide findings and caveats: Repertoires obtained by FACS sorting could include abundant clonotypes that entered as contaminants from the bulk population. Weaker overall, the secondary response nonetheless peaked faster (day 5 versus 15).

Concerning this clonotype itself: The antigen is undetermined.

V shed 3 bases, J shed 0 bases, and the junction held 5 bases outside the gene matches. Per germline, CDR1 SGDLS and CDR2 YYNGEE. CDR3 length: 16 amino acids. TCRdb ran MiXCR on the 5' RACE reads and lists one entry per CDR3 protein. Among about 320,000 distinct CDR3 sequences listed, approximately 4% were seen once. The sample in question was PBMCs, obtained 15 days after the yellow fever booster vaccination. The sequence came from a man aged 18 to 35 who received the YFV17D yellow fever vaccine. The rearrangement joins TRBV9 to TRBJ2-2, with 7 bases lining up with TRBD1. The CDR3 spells CASSGTGAANTGELFF. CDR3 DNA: TGTGCCAGCAGCGGAACAGGGGCCGCGAACACCGGGGAGCTGTTTTTT.